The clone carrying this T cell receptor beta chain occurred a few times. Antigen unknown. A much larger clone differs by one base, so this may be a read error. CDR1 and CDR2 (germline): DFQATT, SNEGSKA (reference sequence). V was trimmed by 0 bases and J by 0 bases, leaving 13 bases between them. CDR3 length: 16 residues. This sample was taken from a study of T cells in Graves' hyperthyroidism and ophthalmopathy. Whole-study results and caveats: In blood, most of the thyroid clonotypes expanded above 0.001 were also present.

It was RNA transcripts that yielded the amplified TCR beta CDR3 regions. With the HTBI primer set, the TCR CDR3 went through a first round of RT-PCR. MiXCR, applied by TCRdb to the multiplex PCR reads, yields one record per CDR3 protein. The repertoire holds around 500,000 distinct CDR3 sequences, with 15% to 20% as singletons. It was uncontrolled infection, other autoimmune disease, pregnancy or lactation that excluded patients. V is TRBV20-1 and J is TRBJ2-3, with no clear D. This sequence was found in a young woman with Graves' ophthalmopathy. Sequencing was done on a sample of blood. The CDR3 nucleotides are TGCAGTGCTAGAGACCCACGGGCCCTTAGCACAGATACGCAGTATTTT. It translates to CSARDPRALSTDTQYF.